Listed here are 25 T cell receptor beta chains from one sample, sequenced in a study of blood T cell repertoires in COVID-19. Generated by immunoSEQ multiplex PCR, the TCRdb table keeps only in-frame clones and is missing some. The data show 100,000 or so clones, approximately 84% seen once. The sample taken for sequencing was peripheral blood. The receptors were sampled from a man between 35 and 55 years old with active or convalescent COVID-19.

The chain carries TRBV29-1 and TRBJ1-4, with D perhaps TRBD1 (5 bases). The CDR3 is 18 residues long. Germline CDR1 SQVTM, CDR2 ANQGSEA. V lost 7 bases, J lost 7 bases, and 31 bases lay in between. The CDR3 DNA reads as TGCAGCGCTTATTTAGGTTTGGGGTCTACGACGGGGGGTGAAAAACTGTTTTTT. Translated, it gives CSAYLGLGSTTGGEKLFF. The whole variable domain, filled in from reference TRBV29-1 and TRBJ1-4, reads SAVISQKPSRDICQRGTSLTIQCQVDSQVTMMFWYRQQPGQSLTLIATANQGSEATYESGFVIDKFPISRPNLTFSTLTVSNMSPEDSSIYLCSAYLGLGSTTGGEKLFFGSGTQLSVL.

The J gene is TRBJ1-2, the V gene TRBV3-1 (or the pseudogene TRBV3-2); 7 positions agree with TRBD1. With V trimmed by 4 bases and J by 2 bases, 4 bases remained unmatched. The CDR3 is made up of 14 amino acids. Germline V gene data show CDR1 as LGHDT and CDR2 as YNNKEL (reference sequence). This chain's CDR3 is CASSRGTANYGYTF. Here the CDR3 DNA reads TGTGCCAGCAGCCGAGGGACAGCGAACTATGGCTACACCTTC.

V is TRBV5-6 and J is TRBJ2-1, with 11 bases that match TRBD2. Germline values: CDR1 SGHDT, CDR2 YYEEEE. V was pared by 5 bases and J by 4 bases, with 5 bases of the junction left unmatched. The length of the CDR3 is 15 residues. CDR3 loop: CASSPRLAGYNEQFF. In DNA form, the CDR3 reads TGTGCCAGCAGTCCCCGACTAGCGGGGTACAATGAGCAGTTCTTC.

The V and J genes are TRBV4-3 and TRBJ2-1, with D perhaps TRBD1 (5 bases). This CDR3 region has 17 residues. Trimming left V 6 bases short and J 0 bases short, with 18 bases between. Germline-derived CDR1 and CDR2 are LGHNA and YSLEER. CDR3 region: CASSPRLGQNSYNEQFF. The CDR3 DNA reads TGCGCCAGCAGTCCAAGACTTGGACAAAACTCCTACAATGAGCAGTTCTTC.

The chain links TRBV7-3 to TRBJ2-1; TRBD2 agrees at 8 bases. The trim removed 5 bases at V and 4 bases at J, leaving 10 bases unmatched. The V gene's germline CDR1 is SGHTA and CDR2 FQGTGA. The CDR3 loop spans 16 amino acids. Here the CDR3 reads CASSPQTSGTYNEQFF. In DNA, the CDR3 is TGTGCCAGCAGCCCCCAAACTAGCGGAACTTACAATGAGCAGTTCTTC. The whole variable domain, filled in from reference TRBV7-3 and TRBJ2-1, reads GAGVSQTPSNKVTEKGKYVELRCDPISGHTALYWYRQSLGQGPEFLIYFQGTGAADDSGLPNDRFFAVRPEGSVSTLKIQRTERGDSAVYLCASSPQTSGTYNEQFFGPGTRLTVL.

The CDR3 bases are TGCAGCGGACAGGGGACGAACACTGAAGCTTTCTTT. Protein: CSGQGTNTEAFF. The rearrangement joins TRBV29-1 to TRBJ1-1, with 8 bases that match TRBD1. This CDR3 comprises 12 residues. V dropped 7 bases and J dropped 1; count of bases not matched to a gene: 2. Germline lookup yields CDR1 SQVTM and CDR2 ANQGSEA.

This clone was seen more than once but under ten times. This chain uses TRBV6-6 with TRBJ2-7, with 7 positions matching TRBD2. V lost 4 bases to trimming and J lost 0 bases; unmatched junction nucleotides: 6. CDR1 MNHNY and CDR2 SVGAGI come from the germline V gene (reference sequence). This CDR3 has 15 residues. The DNA of the CDR3 is TGTGCCAGCAGTTCTACTAAGCGGGGCTCCTACGAGCAGTACTTC. Protein sequence: CASSSTKRGSYEQYF.

V is TRBV18 and J is TRBJ1-3; 8 bases map to TRBD1. V shed 2 bases, J shed 1 base, and the junction held 7 bases outside the gene matches. CDR1 is KGHSH, CDR2 LQKENI, per germline. This CDR3 spans 17 amino acids. The CDR3 is CASSPFETGVSGNTIYF. The CDR3 DNA is TGTGCCAGCTCACCATTCGAGACAGGGGTGTCTGGAAACACCATATATTTT.

The rearrangement links TRBV2 to TRBJ2-5, with 8 bases lining up with TRBD1. This CDR3 contains 15 residues. The junction had 12 bases not matched to a gene; V was cut back by 7 bases and J by 5 bases. Looked up from germline, CDR1 is SNHLY and CDR2 is FYNNEI. The CDR3 is CASNLNSGQGETQYF. The DNA for the CDR3 is TGTGCCAGCAACCTGAATAGTGGACAGGGCGAGACCCAGTACTTC. Full variable domain (rest looked up from reference TRBV2 and TRBJ2-5): EPEVTQTPSHQVTQMGQEVILRCVPISNHLYFYWYRQILGQKVEFLVSFYNNEISEKSEIFDDQFSVERPDGSNFTLKIRSTKLEDSAMYFCASNLNSGQGETQYFGPGTRLLVL.

The rearrangement uses TRBV12-5 and TRBJ2-7; 8 nucleotides align to TRBD1. This CDR3 is built from 17 residues. The V gene end was trimmed by 2 bases and the J gene end by 1 base; junction bases not matched to a gene: 10. From germline, CDR1 is LGHNT and CDR2 FRNRAP. The CDR3 coding sequence is TGTGCTAGTGGTTTGCTTGGCTCACAGGGGGTTTCCTACGAGCAGTACTTC. Its translation is CASGLLGSQGVSYEQYF.

The V gene is TRBV5-4, the J gene TRBJ1-2; perhaps TRBD1 as D (6 bases). CDR1 and CDR2 from the germline V gene are SGHNT and YYREEE (reference sequence). V lost 10 bases and J lost 2, with 12 bases in between. The CDR3 length is 12 residues. CDR3 sequence reads: CAWGQGNYGYTF. For the CDR3, the DNA is TGTGCCTGGGGGCAGGGGAACTATGGCTACACCTTC.

This clone was recorded a few times. The gene calls are TRBV29-1 and TRBJ1-6; 10 bases are shared with TRBD1. The ends lost 5 bases at V and 7 bases at J; junction bases unmatched: 5. This CDR3 has 14 residues. Looked up from germline, CDR1 is SQVTM and CDR2 is ANQGSEA. The chain's CDR3 is CSVSGTGVNSPLHF. The CDR3 nucleotides read TGCAGCGTTTCCGGGACAGGGGTGAATTCACCCCTCCACTTT.

V is TRBV7-6 and J is TRBJ2-7, with 13 positions matching TRBD2. Germline values: CDR1 SGHVS, CDR2 FNYEAQ. Trimming at V came to 2 bases and at J to 1 base, leaving 8 bases not matched to a gene. The CDR3 runs to 18 residues. CDR3 protein: CASSLTSTSGGYSYEQYF. DNA for the CDR3: TGTGCCAGCAGCTTAACGTCGACTAGCGGGGGGTATTCCTACGAGCAGTACTTC.

The V and J genes are TRBV2 and TRBJ2-4; D is perhaps TRBD2 (6 bases). Germline values: CDR1 SNHLY, CDR2 FYNNEI. V dropped 0 bases and J dropped 4 bases, with 7 bases sitting between them. The CDR3 contains 14 residues. The CDR3 DNA follows: TGTGCCAGCAGTGAAGCCGCGGGAAAAAACATTCAGTACTTC. Its protein product is CASSEAAGKNIQYF.

Only a few counts were recorded for this clone. This chain joins TRBV5-4 and TRBJ1-1; TRBD1 aligns across 7 bases. With 3 bases clipped from V and 5 bases from J, the junction kept 7 bases outside the gene matches. This CDR3 is built from 14 residues. Germline CDR1 reads SGHNT; CDR2 reads YYREEE (reference sequence). This chain's CDR3 is CASSSSGGETEAFF. The CDR3 DNA follows: TGTGCCAGCAGCTCTTCAGGGGGAGAGACTGAAGCTTTCTTT.

The CDR3 coding sequence is TGTGCCAGCAGCCGCCCTGGGAGCCCCTCTGGGGCCAACGTCCTGACTTTC. It yields the protein CASSRPGSPSGANVLTF. The gene calls are TRBV7-6 and TRBJ2-6, with a weak D call TRBD2 (5 bases). Germline V lookup: CDR1 SGHVS, CDR2 FNYEAQ. The CDR3 extends over 17 amino acids. V was pared by 5 bases and J by 0 bases, with 14 bases between.

The chain couples TRBV5-6 to TRBJ2-3; unclear D gene. Germline lookup yields CDR1 SGHDT and CDR2 YYEEEE. V gave up 4 bases and J gave up 7 bases, with 19 bases separating them. The CDR3 runs 15 residues. The CDR3 loop is CASSDLAASIYTQYF. DNA for the CDR3: TGTGCCAGCAGCGATCTCGCGGCCTCAATATATACGCAGTATTTT.

The chain couples TRBV21-1 to TRBJ1-5. TRBV21-1 is assigned pseudogene status. CDR3 length: 14 residues. The CDR3 DNA sequence: TGTGCCAGCAGCAAAGGGGGGGACGCTCAGCCCCAGCATTTT. Its protein product is CASSKGGDAQPQHF.

CDR3 loop: CASSQDGSLGYGYTF. DNA for the CDR3: TGTGCCAGCAGCCAAGATGGTTCACTCGGCTATGGCTACACCTTC. V gene TRBV14 combines with J gene TRBJ1-2, with D hard to call. V lost 0 bases to trimming and J lost 4 bases, with 12 bases between them. The CDR3 covers 15 residues. CDR1 SGHDN and CDR2 FVKESK come from the germline V gene. The variable domain in full, completed from reference TRBV14 and TRBJ1-2, reads EAGVTQFPSHSVIEKGQTVTLRCDPISGHDNLYWYRRVMGKEIKFLLHFVKESKQDESGMPNNRFLAERTGGTYSTLKVQPAELEDSGVYFCASSQDGSLGYGYTFGSGTRLTVV.

The J gene is TRBJ1-2, the V gene TRBV12-3 or TRBV12-4, with D possibly matching TRBD1 (6 bases). CDR3 length: 13 amino acids. V lost 1 base and J 6 bases, leaving 9 bases between the germline ends. CDR3 sequence: CASSLGDNDGYTF. CDR3 in DNA: TGTGCCAGCAGTTTAGGGGACAACGATGGCTACACCTTC.

The chain recombines TRBV11-2 with TRBJ1-1; D is uncertain. This CDR3 spans 13 amino acids. Per the germline V gene, CDR1 is SGHAT and CDR2 is FQNNGV. Trimming pared 3 bases from V and 4 bases from J, leaving 9 bases between. The CDR3 spells CASSFHEGTEAFF. As DNA, the CDR3 is TGTGCCAGCAGCTTTCATGAGGGCACTGAAGCTTTCTTT.

The chain links TRBV12-3 or TRBV12-4 to TRBJ1-2, with D unresolved. This CDR3 is 12 amino acids long. V was clipped by 8 bases and J by 8 bases, with 15 bases between them. In nucleotides, the CDR3 is TGTGCCAGCTCCCCGAGGGTCGGCGGCTACACCTTC. It encodes CASSPRVGGYTF.

The chain couples TRBV7-3 to TRBJ2-3; 10 bases are shared with TRBD1. Looked up from germline, CDR1 is SGHTA and CDR2 is FQGTGA. The CDR3 has 14 residues. Trimming cost V 5 bases and J 5 bases; bases outside gene matches: 4. CDR3 loop: CASSPGQGRDTQYF. CDR3 bases: TGTGCCAGCAGCCCGGGACAGGGGAGAGATACGCAGTATTTT.

This clone was seen only a few times. The V and J genes are TRBV2 and TRBJ1-2; D is perhaps TRBD1 (5 bases). Trimming shortened V by 4 bases and J by 1 base, and 13 bases separated the two germline ends. CDR1 is SNHLY, CDR2 FYNNEI, per germline. CDR3 size: 15 residues. Written as DNA, the CDR3 is TGTGCCAGCAGTGCGGGAGGGGCCGGTAACTATGGCTACACCTTC. It encodes CASSAGGAGNYGYTF.

This chain uses TRBV5-1 with TRBJ2-1, with D possibly matching TRBD2 (6 bases). The length of the CDR3 is 17 residues. Trimming removed 3 bases from V and 6 bases from J, with 22 bases in between. Germline V gene lookup returns CDR1 SGHRS and CDR2 YFSETQ. DNA for the CDR3: TGCGCCAGCAGCTCGGTGACCGGGACCCTCGGGGGCAATGAGCAGTTCTTC. This codes for CASSSVTGTLGGNEQFF. Using reference TRBV5-1 and TRBJ2-1 for the parts outside the CDR3, the full variable domain is KAGVTQTPRYLIKTRGQQVTLSCSPISGHRSVSWYQQTPGQGLQFLFEYFSETQRNKGNFPGRFSGRQFSNSRSEMNVSTLELGDSALYLCASSSVTGTLGGNEQFFGPGTRLTVL.